This T cell receptor (beta chain) was retrieved from a study of blood T cell repertoires in COVID-19. Study context: Acute and convalescent COVID-19 specimens originated in the United States, Italy and Spain. T cells, B-cell-depleted T cells, or PBMCs provided the cDNA or gDNA that served as material.

Original analysis: It was from reference gene primer amplification that nucleated cell counts were estimated. The protocol was immunoSEQ multiplex PCR, while the TCRdb copy is restricted to in-frame clones and leaves out a portion. V and J calls and clone size are as listed in that table; D and trimming were resolved from the DNA. The sample shows 75,000 to 100,000 clones, 80% to 90% of them seen only once. V was cut by 4 bases and J by 2 bases, with 9 bases left in between. Per germline, CDR1 KGHSH and CDR2 LQKENI. The CDR3 sequence is 13 residues long. The gene calls are TRBV18 and TRBJ2-7; no reliable D call. The clonotype originates from a woman older than 75 with acute or convalescent COVID-19. Material for sequencing was peripheral blood. The chain's CDR3 is CASSLSLTYEQYF. In DNA form, the CDR3 reads TGTGCCAGCTCACTCAGTTTAACCTACGAGCAGTACTTC. The full variable domain, rest sourced from reference TRBV18 and TRBJ2-7, is NAGVMQNPRHLVRRRGQEARLRCSPMKGHSHVYWYRQLPEEGLKFMVYLQKENIIDESGMPKERFSAEFPKEGPSILRIQQVVRGDSAAYFCASSLSLTYEQYFGPGTRLTVT.